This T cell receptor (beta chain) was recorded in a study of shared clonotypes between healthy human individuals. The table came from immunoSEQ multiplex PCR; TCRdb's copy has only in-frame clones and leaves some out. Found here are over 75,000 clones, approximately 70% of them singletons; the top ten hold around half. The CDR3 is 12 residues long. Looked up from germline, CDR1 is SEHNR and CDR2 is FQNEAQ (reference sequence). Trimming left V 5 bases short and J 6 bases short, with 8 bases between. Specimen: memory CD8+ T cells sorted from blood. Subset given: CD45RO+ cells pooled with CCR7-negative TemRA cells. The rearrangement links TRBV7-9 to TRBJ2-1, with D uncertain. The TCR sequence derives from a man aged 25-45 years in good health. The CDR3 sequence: CASSQTRNEQFF. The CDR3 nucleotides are TGTGCCAGCAGCCAGACCCGCAATGAGCAGTTCTTC.